This entry lists 20 T cell receptor beta chains sequenced from one sample in a study of shared clonotypes between healthy human individuals. Sequencing was performed with immunoSEQ multiplex PCR; in TCRdb, only in-frame clones are kept and a portion is missing. The sample has over a million clones, roughly 96% seen once. Sequencing input: naive CD4+ T cells sorted from blood. Subset here: CD45RA+ positively selected. The receptors originated from a man aged 25 to 40 in good health.

V is TRBV9 and J is TRBJ2-5, with 9 bases identical to TRBD2. Germline V gene lookup returns CDR1 SGDLS and CDR2 YYNGEE. V gave up 3 bases and J gave up 5 bases; unmatched junction bases: 11. This CDR3 contains 16 residues. CDR3 sequence reads: CASSATSGFAGETQYF. In DNA form, the CDR3 reads TGTGCCAGCAGCGCCACTAGCGGGTTCGCAGGGGAGACCCAGTACTTC.

J is TRBJ2-1 and V is TRBV19; the D is unclear. Trimming shortened V by 4 bases and J by 4 bases, and 8 bases separated the two germline ends. The CDR3 covers 13 residues. Looked up from germline, CDR1 is LNHDA and CDR2 is SQIVND (reference sequence). This chain's CDR3 is CASSTTLYNEQFF. CDR3 DNA sequence: TGTGCCAGTAGTACTACGCTATACAATGAGCAGTTCTTC.

The rearrangement uses TRBV9 and TRBJ2-4; D may correspond to TRBD1 or TRBD2 (5 bases each). The V end was cut by 1 base, the J end by 8 bases, with 13 bases between. Per the germline V gene, CDR1 is SGDLS and CDR2 is YYNGEE. CDR3 length equals 14 residues. The CDR3 DNA sequence: TGTGCCAGCAGCGTAAGTGGGGACGGGGACATTCAGTACTTC. Amino acid sequence: CASSVSGDGDIQYF.

CDR3 sequence reads: CASSPPVGLAGGRGGELFF. Here the CDR3 DNA reads TGTGCCAGCAGTCCTCCGGTAGGACTAGCGGGAGGGCGAGGCGGGGAGCTGTTTTTT. The chain employs TRBV2 and TRBJ2-2; TRBD2 matches at 15 bases. V lost 5 bases and J lost 7; bases outside the gene matches: 14. The germline V gene encodes CDR1 SNHLY and CDR2 FYNNEI. The CDR3 has 19 amino acids.

The chain joins TRBV5-1 to TRBJ2-2; the match to TRBD2 covers 8 bases. Germline V gives CDR1 SGHRS, CDR2 YFSETQ. V lost 7 bases, J lost 0 bases, and 5 bases stayed unmatched. The CDR3 is 15 amino acids. The CDR3 region has the DNA TGCGCCAGCGGATTAGCGGGAACGAACACCGGGGAGCTGTTTTTT. Translated, it gives CASGLAGTNTGELFF.

The chain links TRBV19 to TRBJ2-2, with TRBD1 matching over 8 bases. The CDR3 sequence is 15 residues long. Germline CDR1 is LNHDA and CDR2 is SQIVND (reference sequence). After removal of 6 bases from V and 5 bases from J, the junction contained 8 bases not matched to a gene. The CDR3 sequence is CASSTTGAFTGELFF. The CDR3 DNA follows: TGTGCCAGTAGCACGACAGGGGCCTTTACCGGGGAGCTGTTTTTT.

The V call is TRBV4-1, the J call TRBJ1-2; D not certain. The CDR3 spans 15 residues. In germline, CDR1 is MGHRA, CDR2 YSYEKL. Deletions cut 1 base from V and 0 bases from J, with 9 bases between. Here the CDR3 reads CASSQVFRPNYGYTF. The CDR3 DNA is TGCGCCAGCAGCCAAGTTTTCAGACCTAACTATGGCTACACCTTC.

The chain employs TRBV5-6 and TRBJ2-3; tentative D call: TRBD2 (5 bases). CDR1 and CDR2 from the germline V gene are SGHDT and YYEEEE. Trimming cost V 0 bases and J 0 bases, with 11 bases left between them. This CDR3 comprises 16 residues. The CDR3 loop is CASSLVSGLSTDTQYF. CDR3 nucleotides: TGTGCCAGCAGCTTGGTATCTGGACTTAGCACAGATACGCAGTATTTT.

V usage is TRBV25-1 and J usage is TRBJ2-5, with TRBD2 as a possible D gene (6 bases). This CDR3 comprises 15 residues. The germline gives CDR1 MGHDK, CDR2 SYGVNS. Between the trimmed V and J ends, which lost 3 bases and 4 bases, there was a span of 15 bases. CDR3 in amino acids: CASSEGGGWVETQYF. The CDR3 DNA reads TGTGCCAGCAGTGAGGGGGGAGGATGGGTAGAGACCCAGTACTTC.

The chain couples TRBV7-2 to TRBJ2-1, with 7 bases matching TRBD2. Germline CDR1 is SGHTA and CDR2 is FQGNSA. The CDR3 length is 16 residues. The V gene end was trimmed by 5 bases and the J gene end by 2 bases; junction bases not matched to a gene: 9. CDR3 nucleotides: TGTGCCAGCAGCCCCGGGCGGGGGACTCCCTACAATGAGCAGTTCTTC. Translation: CASSPGRGTPYNEQFF.

This clone was seen only once. The chain carries TRBV11-2 and TRBJ1-2, with TRBD1 as a possible D gene (5 bases). The CDR3 is 16 residues long. With 2 bases removed from V and 0 bases from J, the gap between germline ends came to 13 bases. Looked up from germline, CDR1 is SGHAT and CDR2 is FQNNGV. For the CDR3, the DNA is TGTGCCAGCAGCTTACTGGACGGGACCTCTAACTATGGCTACACCTTC. Encoded protein: CASSLLDGTSNYGYTF.

This sequence joins TRBV9 and TRBJ1-2; 8 bases match TRBD1. The V gene's germline CDR1 is SGDLS and CDR2 YYNGEE. This CDR3 has 15 residues. V dropped 3 bases and J dropped 3; count of bases not matched to a gene: 7. The DNA of the CDR3 is TGTGCCAGCAGCGCCCAGACAGGGGAAGACTATGGCTACACCTTC. It yields the protein CASSAQTGEDYGYTF.

The chain uses TRBV5-4 and TRBJ1-1; D is uncertain. The CDR3 loop spans 14 amino acids. Germline lookup yields CDR1 SGHNT and CDR2 YYREEE (reference sequence). V lost 0 bases, J lost 0 bases, and 6 bases lay in between. CDR3 loop: CASSLGHLNTEAFF. In DNA, the CDR3 is TGTGCCAGCAGCTTGGGACATCTGAACACTGAAGCTTTCTTT.

J is TRBJ2-7 and V is TRBV28; the match to TRBD2 covers 8 bases. This CDR3 has 13 residues. Germline V gene lookup returns CDR1 MDHEN and CDR2 SYDVKM. Trimming cost V 5 bases and J 6 bases; bases outside gene matches: 6. Here the CDR3 reads CASSTNGGAEQYF. The CDR3 bases are TGTGCCAGCAGTACGAACGGGGGGGCCGAGCAGTACTTC. Full variable domain (outside the CDR3, taken from reference TRBV28 and TRBJ2-7): DVKVTQSSRYLVKRTGEKVFLECVQDMDHENMFWYRQDPGLGLRLIYFSYDVKMKEKGDIPEGYSVSREKKERFSLILESASTNQTSMYLCASSTNGGAEQYFGPGTRLTVT.

This chain joins TRBV30 and TRBJ1-1, with D tentatively TRBD1 (5 bases). CDR1 is GTSNPN, CDR2 SVGIG, per germline (reference sequence). The V end lost 0 bases, the J end lost 4 bases, and 12 bases lay between the germline ends. CDR3 size: 14 residues. The CDR3 DNA reads TGTGCCTGGAGTGTAAGGGGTGGGGGCACTGAAGCTTTCTTT. This encodes CAWSVRGGGTEAFF.

J is TRBJ1-2 and V is TRBV18; TRBD1 might be the D (6 bases). The CDR3 has 14 residues. From germline, CDR1 is KGHSH and CDR2 LQKENI. V was shortened by 3 bases and J by 8 bases, with 16 bases between the two germline ends. The DNA for the CDR3 is TGTGCCAGCTCACCGGGGGACAAGGCCGGGGGCTACACCTTC. It encodes CASSPGDKAGGYTF.

This chain joins TRBV7-3 and TRBJ2-2; D is unclear. The germline V gene encodes CDR1 SGHTA and CDR2 FQGTGA. CDR3 length: 15 amino acids. Trimming left V 2 bases short and J 0 bases short, with 7 bases between. Here the CDR3 reads CASSLSTANTGELFF. DNA of the CDR3: TGTGCCAGCAGCTTATCTACAGCGAACACCGGGGAGCTGTTTTTT.

This clone was detected once. The chain is built from TRBV11-3 and TRBJ2-7; tentatively, D is TRBD1 (6 bases). This CDR3 has 15 residues. Looked up from germline, CDR1 is SGHNT and CDR2 is YENEEA. The V and J ends lost 1 base and 1 base respectively, with 11 bases between them. The CDR3 DNA reads as TGTGCCAGCAGCTTAGGGCAGGGGAGATCCTACGAGCAGTACTTC. Encoded protein: CASSLGQGRSYEQYF.

This chain uses TRBV30 with TRBJ1-1; no definite D call. The germline V and J ends were trimmed by 5 bases and 0 bases, with 10 bases remaining between them. The germline gives CDR1 GTSNPN, CDR2 SVGIG (reference sequence). The CDR3 has 13 residues. CDR3 protein: CAWGNPLNTEAFF. The CDR3 DNA reads TGTGCCTGGGGTAATCCCCTGAACACTGAAGCTTTCTTT. The whole variable domain, remainder taken from reference TRBV30 and TRBJ1-1, is SQTIHQWPATLVQPVGSPLSLECTVEGTSNPNLYWYRQAAGRGLQLLFYSVGIGQISSEVPQNLSASRPQDRQFILSSKKLLLSDSGFYLCAWGNPLNTEAFFGQGTRLTVV.

The chain recombines TRBV30 with TRBJ1-2; TRBD1 matches 7 bases. CDR3 size: 13 residues. Germline CDR1 GTSNPN, CDR2 SVGIG (reference sequence). V trimming: 7 bases; J trimming: 5 bases; junction bases outside the gene matches: 10. The chain's CDR3 is CAFTGDFTYGYTF. The CDR3 DNA sequence: TGTGCCTTTACAGGGGATTTTACGTATGGCTACACCTTC.